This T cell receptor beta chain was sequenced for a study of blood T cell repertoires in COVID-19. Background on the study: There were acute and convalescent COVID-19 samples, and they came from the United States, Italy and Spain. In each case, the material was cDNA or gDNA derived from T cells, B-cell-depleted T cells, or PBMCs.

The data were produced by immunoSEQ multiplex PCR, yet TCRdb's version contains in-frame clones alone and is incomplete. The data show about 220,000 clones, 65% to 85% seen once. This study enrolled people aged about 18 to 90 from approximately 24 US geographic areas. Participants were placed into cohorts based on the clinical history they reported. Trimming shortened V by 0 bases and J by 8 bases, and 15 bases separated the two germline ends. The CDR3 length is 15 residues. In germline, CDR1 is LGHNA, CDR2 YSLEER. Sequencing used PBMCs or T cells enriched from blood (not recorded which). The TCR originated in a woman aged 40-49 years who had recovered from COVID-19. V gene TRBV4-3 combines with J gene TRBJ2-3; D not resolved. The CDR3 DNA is TGCGCCAGCAGCCAAGAGGCGGTGGCAACGCGTACGCAGTATTTT. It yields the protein CASSQEAVATRTQYF.